This TCR beta chain was documented in a study of CD8 T cells in Susac syndrome. With random hexamers, reverse transcription was performed on about 0.5 to 1 ug of RNA. By means of immunoSEQ multiplex PCR, TCR beta CDR3 spanning 54 Vbeta and 13 Jbeta underwent amplification. TCRdb re-derived calls from the immunoSEQ multiplex PCR reads in MiXCR, one entry per CDR3 protein. The sample records a few hundred thousand distinct CDR3 sequences, around 92% being singletons. The sequence was collected from a human donor with multiple sclerosis. Sequenced sample: CD4+ T cells from PBMCs.

CDR3 region: CAWGTSGSETQYF. DNA for the CDR3: TGTGCCTGGGGGACTAGCGGGAGCGAGACCCAGTACTTC. V and J are TRBV30 and TRBJ2-5; 14 positions match TRBD2. V trimming: 5 bases; J trimming: 5 bases; junction bases outside the gene matches: 1. CDR1 is GTSNPN and CDR2 is SVGIG in the germline V gene (reference sequence). The CDR3 spans 13 residues. The full variable domain, with the rest looked up from reference TRBV30 and TRBJ2-5, is SQTIHQWPATLVQPVGSPLSLECTVEGTSNPNLYWYRQAAGRGLQLLFYSVGIGQISSEVPQNLSASRPQDRQFILSSKKLLLSDSGFYLCAWGTSGSETQYFGPGTRLLVL.